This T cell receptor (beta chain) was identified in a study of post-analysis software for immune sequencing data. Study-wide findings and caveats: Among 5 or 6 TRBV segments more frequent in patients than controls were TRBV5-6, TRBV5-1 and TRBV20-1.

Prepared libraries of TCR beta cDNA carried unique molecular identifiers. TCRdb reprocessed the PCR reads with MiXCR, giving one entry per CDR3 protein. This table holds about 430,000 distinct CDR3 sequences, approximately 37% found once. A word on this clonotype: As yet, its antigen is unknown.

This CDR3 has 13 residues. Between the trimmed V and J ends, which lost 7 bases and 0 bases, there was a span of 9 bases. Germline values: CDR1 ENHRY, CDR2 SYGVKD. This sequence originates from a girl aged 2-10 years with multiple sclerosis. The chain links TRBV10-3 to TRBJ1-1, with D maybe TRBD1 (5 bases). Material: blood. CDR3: CAIKGRLNTEAFF. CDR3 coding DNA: TGTGCCATCAAGGGACGTCTGAACACTGAAGCTTTCTTT.